The 2 T cell receptor beta chains given below trace back to one sample, sequenced in a study of cytomegalovirus exposure and HLA in healthy donors. Primers: 60 Vbeta forward and 13 Jbeta reverse. The assay was immunoSEQ multiplex PCR, and TCRdb's table has in-frame clones only and misses some. The sample holds 250,000 to 350,000 clones, 86% seen once. Sequenced material: PBMCs. These receptors came from a man in his forties in good health and CMV-seropositive.

This chain uses TRBV6-5 with TRBJ1-1; D perhaps matches TRBD1 (5 bases). From germline, CDR1 is MNHEY and CDR2 SVGAGI. The V gene lost 8 bases and the J gene lost 2 bases, with 12 bases spanning the gap. CDR3 length equals 13 residues. The chain's CDR3 is CASGPTANTEAFF. The CDR3 nucleotides are TGTGCCAGCGGGCCGACAGCTAACACTGAAGCTTTCTTT.

V is TRBV11-2 and J is TRBJ2-7, with TRBD1 matching 8 bases. This CDR3 contains 16 residues. Germline CDR1 reads SGHAT; CDR2 reads FQNNGV. After removal of 3 bases from V and 5 bases from J, the junction contained 12 bases not matched to a gene. In DNA, the CDR3 is TGTGCCAGCAGCTTCCTCCAATGGACAGGGCAAAACGAGCAGTACTTC. Protein product: CASSFLQWTGQNEQYF.